The present T cell receptor (beta chain) was sequenced within a study of shared clonotypes between healthy human individuals. V dropped 0 bases and J dropped 6; count of bases not matched to a gene: 4. In germline, CDR1 is SGHAT, CDR2 FQNNGV. This CDR3 has 15 amino acids. Comments on this clone: What it recognizes is unknown. This sample also contains other DNA sequences that code for the same CDR3.

A deep-level run was used for the assay. The table came from immunoSEQ multiplex PCR; TCRdb's copy has only in-frame clones and leaves some out. The table records about 680,000 clones, 73% of them present only once. Study results and caveats: The diversity represented, both genetic and in exposure history, was limited by few donors. Unshared clonotypes carried lower generation probabilities than those common to all four donors. The study generally estimated greater richness for naive than memory subsets.

V and J are TRBV11-2 and TRBJ2-7, with 11 bases matching TRBD2. Material for sequencing was memory CD4+ T cells sorted from blood. Regarding subset: CD45RA-negative fraction. This clonotype originated in a young woman in good health. The CDR3 coding sequence is TGTGCCAGCAGCTTAGAAGGACTAGCGGGTGGCGAGCAGTACTTC. Translating gives CASSLEGLAGGEQYF.